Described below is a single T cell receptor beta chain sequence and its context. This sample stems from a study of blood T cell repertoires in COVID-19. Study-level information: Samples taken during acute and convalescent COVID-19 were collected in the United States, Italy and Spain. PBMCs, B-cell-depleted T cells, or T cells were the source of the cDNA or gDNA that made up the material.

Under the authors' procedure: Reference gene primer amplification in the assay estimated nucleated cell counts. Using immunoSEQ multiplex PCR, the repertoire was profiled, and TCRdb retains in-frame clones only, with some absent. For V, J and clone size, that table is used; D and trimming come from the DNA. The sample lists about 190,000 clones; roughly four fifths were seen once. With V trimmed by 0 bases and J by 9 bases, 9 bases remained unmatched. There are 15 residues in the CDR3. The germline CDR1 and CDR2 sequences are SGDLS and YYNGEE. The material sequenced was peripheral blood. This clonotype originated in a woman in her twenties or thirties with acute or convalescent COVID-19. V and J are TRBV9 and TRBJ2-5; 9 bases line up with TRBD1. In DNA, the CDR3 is TGTGCCAGCAGCGTAGGTCCGGGACAGGGTACGTCCCAGTACTTC. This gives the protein CASSVGPGQGTSQYF.